The 24 T cell receptor beta chains below were found in one sample sequenced in a study of human T cells and chemical hapten exposure. Via MiXCR, TCRdb re-called the RACE reads, giving one row per CDR3 protein. The data hold around 360,000 distinct CDR3 sequences, with about 6.9% observed a single time. Time point described: patch test 2, 6 weeks after DPC sensitization. The treatment: therapeutic diphenylcyclopropenone sensitization with weekly scalp DPC. Sequenced here: whole blood, sampled in connection with sensitization to the hapten diphenylcyclopropenone (DPC). The receptors stem from a young woman with alopecia areata. Some clones in this sample may be carry-over from other donors' samples.

This clonotype was counted at least ten times. The V gene is TRBV9, the J gene TRBJ2-7; 7 bases line up with TRBD1. The germline V gene encodes CDR1 SGDLS and CDR2 YYNGEE. This CDR3 contains 16 residues. J gave up 7 bases and V 3 bases, and 16 bases lay outside the gene matches. CDR3 residues: CASSEGDTGVQWEQYF. In DNA form, the CDR3 reads TGTGCCAGCAGCGAGGGGGACACAGGGGTGCAGTGGGAGCAGTACTTC.

This clonotype occurred many times. The rearrangement links TRBV4-2 to TRBJ1-5; D possibly corresponds to TRBD1 (5 bases). CDR1 is LGHNA and CDR2 is YNFKEQ in the germline V gene. The CDR3 is 16 residues long. Trimming took off 4 bases at V and 5 bases at J, with 18 bases between the two ends. This CDR3 reads CASSRGYGAPDQPQHF. The CDR3 DNA follows: TGTGCCAGCAGCCGAGGCTACGGGGCCCCCGATCAGCCCCAGCATTTT.

This clonotype was found many times. The chain recombines TRBV6-5 with TRBJ1-2, with D unclear. The germline CDR1 and CDR2 sequences are MNHEY and SVGAGI. Trimming cost V 6 bases and J 4 bases, with 9 bases left between them. This CDR3 has 12 residues. CDR3 sequence reads: CASSPEPYGYTF. The CDR3 DNA sequence: TGTGCCAGCAGCCCCGAACCCTATGGCTACACCTTC.

This clonotype was observed a handful of times. The V call is TRBV6-2 or TRBV6-3, the J call TRBJ2-7; 10 bases are a match to TRBD1. The CDR3 spans 16 residues. The germline V gene has CDR1 MNHEY and CDR2 SVGEGT. V gave up 0 bases and J gave up 5 bases; unmatched junction bases: 7. The CDR3 DNA reads TGTGCCAGCAGTTACTCCCCGGGACAGGGGAAGGACGAGCAGTACTTC. It encodes CASSYSPGQGKDEQYF.

There are a few counts of this clonotype. This chain links TRBV3-1 with TRBJ1-1; possibly TRBD1 for D (6 bases). Trimming removed 4 bases from V and 7 bases from J, with 13 bases in between. The length of the CDR3 is 13 residues. Germline values: CDR1 LGHDT, CDR2 YNNKEL (reference sequence). The CDR3 region is CASSRGEGDEAFF. In nucleotides, the CDR3 is TGTGCCAGCAGCCGAGGGGAGGGGGATGAAGCTTTCTTT.

This clonotype occurred a few times. This chain uses TRBV20-1 with TRBJ2-1; D may be TRBD2 (6 bases). V was cut by 5 bases and J by 6 bases, with 20 bases left in between. CDR1 and CDR2 (germline): DFQATT, SNEGSKA (reference sequence). CDR3 length equals 15 residues. CDR3 bases: TGCAGTGCTTCGCGCGGCGGGGCGCTAAGCAATGAGCAGTTCTTC. It specifies CSASRGGALSNEQFF.

The table lists this clonotype with a few counts. V usage is TRBV3-1 and J usage is TRBJ2-3; the D is unclear. Germline V CDR1 and CDR2: LGHDT, YNNKEL (reference sequence). CDR3 length equals 13 residues. The germline V and J ends were trimmed by 3 bases and 2 bases, with 6 bases remaining between them. As DNA, the CDR3 is TGTGCCAGCAGCCACTTGAACACAGATACGCAGTATTTT. This sequence encodes CASSHLNTDTQYF.

This clonotype was seen many times. V is TRBV29-1 and J is TRBJ2-1; D tentatively fits TRBD1 or TRBD2 (7 bases each). Germline V gene sequence: CDR1 SQVTM, CDR2 ANQGSEA. This CDR3 region has 14 residues. V was trimmed by 5 bases and J by 8 bases, leaving 19 bases between them. In DNA form, the CDR3 reads TGCAGCGTTAACGGCGCAGGGGGGGTGGATGAGCAGTTCTTC. Protein sequence: CSVNGAGGVDEQFF.

This clonotype was detected a few times. V usage is TRBV10-3 and J usage is TRBJ2-3, with D maybe TRBD1 (6 bases). Trimming cost V 6 bases and J 0 bases, with 10 bases left between them. CDR3 length: 14 residues. Germline CDR1 and CDR2: ENHRY and SYGVKD. Here the CDR3 reads CAIRDSSSTDTQYF. As DNA, the CDR3 is TGTGCCATCAGGGACAGCTCTAGCACAGATACGCAGTATTTT.

This clonotype was detected only a few times. The rearrangement uses TRBV4-1 and TRBJ1-1; 7 bases line up with TRBD1. The CDR3 spans 19 residues. Germline CDR1 MGHRA, CDR2 YSYEKL. J was trimmed by 0 bases and V by 4 bases; bases with no gene match: 17. The CDR3: CASSPRGKGAAVLNTEAFF. Written as DNA, the CDR3 is TGCGCCAGCAGCCCCAGGGGGAAAGGGGCAGCGGTTTTGAACACTGAAGCTTTCTTT.

This clonotype was detected ten times or more. This chain uses TRBV27 with TRBJ2-3; D tentatively reads TRBD1 or TRBD2 (5 bases each). Per the germline V gene, CDR1 is MNHEY and CDR2 is SMNVEV (reference sequence). Trimming stripped 1 base from V and 5 bases from J, with 7 bases between. There are 13 residues in the CDR3. The CDR3 protein is CASSLLGRDTQYF. The DNA for the CDR3 is TGTGCCAGCAGTTTATTGGGACGAGATACGCAGTATTTT.

Many counts were recorded for this clonotype. The chain joins TRBV12-3 or TRBV12-4 to TRBJ1-1; TRBD1 might be the D (5 bases). Trimming took off 6 bases at V and 3 bases at J, with 17 bases between the two ends. CDR3 length: 15 amino acids. CDR3 in DNA: TGTGCCAGCAGGCACCACGATAGAGGGGACACTGAAGCTTTCTTT. Protein sequence: CASRHHDRGDTEAFF.

The chain links TRBV12-3 or TRBV12-4 to TRBJ2-5, with TRBD2 identical over 8 bases. This CDR3 is built from 16 residues. J was trimmed by 5 bases and V by 6 bases; bases with no gene match: 14. In DNA, the CDR3 is TGTGCCAGCAGCCCCTCGGCGGGGGGAGTCGTGGAGACCCAGTACTTC. The encoded protein is CASSPSAGGVVETQYF.

This clonotype was seen many times. Written as DNA, the CDR3 is TGTGCCAGCAGTGAAATTGGTAGCGGGGTAGGAAACATTCAGTACTTC. This translates into CASSEIGSGVGNIQYF. The genes are TRBV6-1 and TRBJ2-4, with 8 nucleotides matching TRBD2. The V gene end was trimmed by 2 bases and the J gene end by 6 bases; junction bases not matched to a gene: 9. Germline CDR1 is MNHNS and CDR2 is SASEGT. The CDR3 spans 16 residues.

This clonotype was observed a few times. The genes are TRBV12-3 or TRBV12-4 and TRBJ2-2; D is ambiguous. This CDR3 has 13 residues. The V end was cut by 3 bases, the J end by 6 bases, with 8 bases between. As DNA, the CDR3 is TGTGCCAGCAGTTTCTCGGGTTCCGGGGAGCTGTTTTTT. Its protein is CASSFSGSGELFF.

This clonotype turned up a few times. The chain recombines TRBV6-5 with TRBJ1-2; D may be TRBD1 (6 bases). Trimming shortened V by 10 bases and J by 0 bases, and 15 bases separated the two germline ends. This CDR3 is 14 amino acids long. CDR1 is MNHEY and CDR2 is SVGAGI in the germline V gene. The CDR3 DNA reads TGTGCCACCAAAACAGGGCCTTCTAACTATGGCTACACCTTC. The encoded protein is CATKTGPSNYGYTF.

Only a few counts were recorded for this clonotype. The chain has TRBV9 and TRBJ1-1; TRBD1 matches 7 bases. V dropped 4 bases and J dropped 0; count of bases not matched to a gene: 21. Per germline, CDR1 SGDLS and CDR2 YYNGEE. The CDR3 sequence is 20 residues long. CDR3 region: CASSRSQTGLRGWVNTEAFF. The CDR3 nucleotides read TGTGCCAGCAGCCGAAGCCAGACAGGGCTAAGAGGTTGGGTGAACACTGAAGCTTTCTTT.

The table lists this clonotype with many counts. For the CDR3, the DNA is TGTGCCAGCAAGGACGGGGAGACCCAGTACTTC. Translation: CASKDGETQYF. The chain employs TRBV27 and TRBJ2-5; D is undetermined. There are 11 residues in the CDR3. The V and J ends lost 7 bases and 5 bases respectively, with 8 bases between them. The germline V gene has CDR1 MNHEY and CDR2 SMNVEV (reference sequence).

The V gene is TRBV5-5, the J gene TRBJ1-4; D is uncertain. The germline V and J ends were trimmed by 1 base and 0 bases, with 4 bases remaining between them. Germline CDR1 is SGHKS and CDR2 is YYEKEE (reference sequence). The CDR3 runs to 14 residues. This CDR3 reads CASSLIPTNEKLFF. DNA for the CDR3: TGTGCCAGCAGCTTGATACCAACTAATGAAAAACTGTTTTTT. The full variable domain, its missing parts supplied by reference TRBV5-5 and TRBJ1-4, is DAGVTQSPTHLIKTRGQQVTLRCSPISGHKSVSWYQQVLGQGPQFIFQYYEKEERGRGNFPDRFSARQFPNYSSELNVNALLLGDSALYLCASSLIPTNEKLFFGSGTQLSVL.

The J gene is TRBJ2-3, the V gene TRBV6-6; 9 nucleotides align to TRBD1. The germline V gene has CDR1 MNHNY and CDR2 SVGAGI (reference sequence). The ends lost 0 bases at V and 4 bases at J; junction bases unmatched: 2. This CDR3 is built from 15 residues. The chain's CDR3 is CASSYSRQGADTQYF. The CDR3 DNA is TGTGCCAGCAGTTACTCGCGACAGGGGGCAGATACGCAGTATTTT.

The sample holds many counts of this clonotype. The gene calls are TRBV6-5 and TRBJ1-5; D remains unclear. Looked up from germline, CDR1 is MNHEY and CDR2 is SVGAGI. Trimming cost V 7 bases and J 7 bases, with 17 bases left between them. The CDR3 totals 14 residues. This chain's CDR3 is CASKPPGVGQPQHF. The CDR3 nucleotides are TGTGCCAGCAAACCCCCAGGAGTGGGACAGCCCCAGCATTTT.

The chain carries TRBV6-2 or TRBV6-3 and TRBJ2-7; either TRBD1 or TRBD2 may supply D (6 bases each). Germline V CDR1 and CDR2: MNHEY, SVGEGT. V was cut by 7 bases and J by 4 bases, with 17 bases left in between. The CDR3 consists of 14 residues. The CDR3, as DNA: TGTGCCAGCAATACAGGGAGGTTCCCTTACGAGCAGTACTTC. Translating gives CASNTGRFPYEQYF.

This clonotype was observed a handful of times. The chain carries TRBV12-5 and TRBJ1-1; 7 bases agree with TRBD1. The V gene end was trimmed by 1 base and the J gene end by 11 bases; junction bases not matched to a gene: 4. The CDR3 covers 12 residues. Germline CDR1 is LGHNT and CDR2 is FRNRAP. The CDR3 loop is CASGLGQGEAFF. For the CDR3, the DNA is TGTGCTAGTGGTTTGGGACAGGGAGAGGCTTTCTTT.

This clonotype has more than one count but fewer than ten. The rearrangement joins TRBV4-1 to TRBJ1-1, with D perhaps matching TRBD1 (5 bases). The CDR3 has 16 amino acids. Per the germline V gene, CDR1 is MGHRA and CDR2 is YSYEKL. V was trimmed by 2 bases and J by 0 bases, leaving 13 bases between them. The CDR3 loop is CASSQRGRVLNTEAFF. The CDR3, as DNA: TGCGCCAGCAGCCAAAGGGGCCGGGTTTTGAACACTGAAGCTTTCTTT.